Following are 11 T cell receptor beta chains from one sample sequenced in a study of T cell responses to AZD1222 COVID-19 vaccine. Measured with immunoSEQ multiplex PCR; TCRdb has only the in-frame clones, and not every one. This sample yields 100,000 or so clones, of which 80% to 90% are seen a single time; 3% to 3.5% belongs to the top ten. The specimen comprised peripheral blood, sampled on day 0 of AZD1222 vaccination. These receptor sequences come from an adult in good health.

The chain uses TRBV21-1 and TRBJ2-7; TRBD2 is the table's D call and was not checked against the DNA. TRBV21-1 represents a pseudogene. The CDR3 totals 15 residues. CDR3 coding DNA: TGTGCCAGCAGCAAAGGTGGCAGGGAGGGGTCCGAGCAGTACTTC. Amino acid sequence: CASSKGGREGSEQYF.

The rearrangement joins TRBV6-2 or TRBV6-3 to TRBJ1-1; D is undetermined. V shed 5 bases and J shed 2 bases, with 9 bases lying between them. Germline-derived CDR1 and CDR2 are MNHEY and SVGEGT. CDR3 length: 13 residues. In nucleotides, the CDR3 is TGTGCCAGCAGTGGGGATACTAACACTGAAGCTTTCTTT. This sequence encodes CASSGDTNTEAFF.

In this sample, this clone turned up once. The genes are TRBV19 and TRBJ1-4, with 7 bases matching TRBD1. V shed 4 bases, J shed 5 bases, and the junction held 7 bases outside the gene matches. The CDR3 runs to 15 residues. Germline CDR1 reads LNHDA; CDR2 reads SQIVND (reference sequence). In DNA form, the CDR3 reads TGTGCCAGTAGTACTCGGACAGGAGGGAATGAAAAACTGTTTTTT. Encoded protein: CASSTRTGGNEKLFF.

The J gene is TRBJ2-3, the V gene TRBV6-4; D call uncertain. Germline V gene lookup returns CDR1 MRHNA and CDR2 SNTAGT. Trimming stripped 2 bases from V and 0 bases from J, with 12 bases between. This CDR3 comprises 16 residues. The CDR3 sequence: CASSDDVGTSTDTQYF. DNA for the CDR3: TGTGCCAGCAGTGACGACGTCGGTACTAGCACAGATACGCAGTATTTT.

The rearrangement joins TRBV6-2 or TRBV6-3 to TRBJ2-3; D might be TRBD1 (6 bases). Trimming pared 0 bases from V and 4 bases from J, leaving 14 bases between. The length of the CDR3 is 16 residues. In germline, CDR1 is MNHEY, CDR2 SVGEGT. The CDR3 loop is CASSYSTGINPDTQYF. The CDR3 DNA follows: TGTGCCAGCAGTTACTCGACAGGAATTAACCCAGATACGCAGTATTTT.

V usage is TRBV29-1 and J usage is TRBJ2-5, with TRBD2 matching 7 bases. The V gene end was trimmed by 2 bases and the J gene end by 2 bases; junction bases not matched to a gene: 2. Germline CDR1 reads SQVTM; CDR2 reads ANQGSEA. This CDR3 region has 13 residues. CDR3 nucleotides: TGCAGCGTTGAACCGGGGGGACAAGAGACCCAGTACTTC. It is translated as CSVEPGGQETQYF.

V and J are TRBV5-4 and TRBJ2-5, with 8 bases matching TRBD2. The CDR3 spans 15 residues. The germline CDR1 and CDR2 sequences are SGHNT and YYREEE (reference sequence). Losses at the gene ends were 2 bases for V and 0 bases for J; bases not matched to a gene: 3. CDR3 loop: CASSFRGGNQETQYF. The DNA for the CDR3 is TGTGCCAGCAGCTTTCGGGGGGGGAACCAAGAGACCCAGTACTTC.

In DNA, the CDR3 is TGTGCCAGTAGTACCCTCGGGACAGGGGGCGCCTATGGCTACACCTTC. Its translation is CASSTLGTGGAYGYTF. J is TRBJ1-2 and V is TRBV19, with 12 bases matching TRBD1. Germline V CDR1 and CDR2: LNHDA, SQIVND (reference sequence). This CDR3 has 16 residues. J gave up 4 bases and V 4 bases, and 7 bases lay outside the gene matches.

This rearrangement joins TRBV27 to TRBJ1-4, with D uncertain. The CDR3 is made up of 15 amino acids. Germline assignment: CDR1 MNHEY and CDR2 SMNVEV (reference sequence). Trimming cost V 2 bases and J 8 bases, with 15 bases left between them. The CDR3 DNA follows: TGTGCCAGCAGTTTAAGAGGGCGGCAGACGGAAAAACTGTTTTTT. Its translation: CASSLRGRQTEKLFF.

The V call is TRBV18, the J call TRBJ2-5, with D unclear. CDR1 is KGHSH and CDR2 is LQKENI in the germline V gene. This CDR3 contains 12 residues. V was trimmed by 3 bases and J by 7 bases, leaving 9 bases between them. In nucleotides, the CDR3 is TGTGCCAGCTCACCGCCGGGCAGGACCCAGTACTTC. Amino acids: CASSPPGRTQYF. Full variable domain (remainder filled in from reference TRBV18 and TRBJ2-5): NAGVMQNPRHLVRRRGQEARLRCSPMKGHSHVYWYRQLPEEGLKFMVYLQKENIIDESGMPKERFSAEFPKEGPSILRIQQVVRGDSAAYFCASSPPGRTQYFGPGTRLLVL.

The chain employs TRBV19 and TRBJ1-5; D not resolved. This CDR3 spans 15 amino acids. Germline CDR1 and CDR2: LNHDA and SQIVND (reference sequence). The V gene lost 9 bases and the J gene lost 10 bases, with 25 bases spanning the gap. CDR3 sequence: CASRYGEGRPNPQHF. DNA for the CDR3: TGTGCCAGCAGATACGGGGAGGGCCGTCCCAATCCCCAGCATTTT.